These 27 T cell receptor beta chains originate from one sample sequenced in a study of T cells in Graves' hyperthyroidism and ophthalmopathy. The CDR3 regions of TCR beta were amplified from RNA transcripts. Carried out on the TCR CDR3, a first-round RT-PCR used the HTBI primer set. MiXCR was run by TCRdb on the multiplex PCR reads, yielding one entry per CDR3 protein. The sample consists of around 500,000 distinct CDR3 sequences, approximately 14% of them appearing once. The sample consisted of blood. The receptors shown here come from a woman between 18 and 30 years old with Graves' hyperthyroidism.

This sequence joins TRBV24-1 and TRBJ1-3; D remains unclear. Between the trimmed V and J ends, which lost 4 bases and 7 bases, there was a span of 13 bases. CDR3 length: 14 amino acids. The germline gives CDR1 KGHDR, CDR2 SFDVKD. The chain's CDR3 is CATSESTTSNTIYF. In DNA form, the CDR3 reads TGTGCCACCAGTGAGTCCACTACCAGTAACACCATATATTTT.

This clonotype occurred a few times. This rearrangement joins TRBV29-1 to TRBJ2-2; D unclear. CDR3 length: 12 residues. Germline CDR1 is SQVTM and CDR2 is ANQGSEA. V was cut by 6 bases and J by 8 bases, with 13 bases left in between. CDR3 in DNA: TGCAGCGTGAACCCCGGTAGGGGGGAGCTGTTTTTT. Its translation is CSVNPGRGELFF.

This clonotype was counted ten times or more. The V call is TRBV5-4, the J call TRBJ1-1; D is undetermined. V was pared by 4 bases and J by 3 bases, with 10 bases between. Germline CDR1 SGHNT, CDR2 YYREEE (reference sequence). The CDR3 consists of 13 residues. The CDR3 sequence: CASSLGRDTEAFF. The CDR3 DNA sequence: TGTGCCAGCAGCCTAGGGCGGGACACTGAAGCTTTCTTT.

This clonotype was seen repeatedly, ten times or more. The gene calls are TRBV18 and TRBJ1-1, with no clear D. This CDR3 has 13 amino acids. V dropped 5 bases and J dropped 1 base, with 8 bases sitting between them. Germline V gene data show CDR1 as KGHSH and CDR2 as LQKENI. CDR3 residues: CASSANKNTEAFF. The CDR3 region has the DNA TGTGCCAGCTCAGCCAACAAGAACACTGAAGCTTTCTTT. The full variable domain, in which reference TRBV18 and TRBJ1-1 provide the parts outside the CDR3, is NAGVMQNPRHLVRRRGQEARLRCSPMKGHSHVYWYRQLPEEGLKFMVYLQKENIIDESGMPKERFSAEFPKEGPSILRIQQVVRGDSAAYFCASSANKNTEAFFGQGTRLTVV.

This chain links TRBV6-1 with TRBJ2-2; a possible D gene is TRBD2 (5 bases). The length of the CDR3 is 15 residues. Per germline, CDR1 MNHNS and CDR2 SASEGT. Trimming cost V 7 bases and J 2 bases, with 14 bases left between them. This CDR3 is CASTPSGANTGELFF. CDR3 coding DNA: TGTGCCAGCACCCCAAGCGGAGCTAACACCGGGGAGCTGTTTTTT.

This clonotype has ten or more counts. This sequence joins TRBV7-9 and TRBJ2-1, with 10 bases that match TRBD2. The CDR3 is 17 amino acids. Per germline, CDR1 SEHNR and CDR2 FQNEAQ (reference sequence). V lost 0 bases, J lost 7 bases, and 9 bases stayed unmatched. CDR3 DNA: TGTGCCAGCAGCTTAGCCGCCCTAGCGGGAGTAGGGAATGAGCAGTTCTTC. Translated, it gives CASSLAALAGVGNEQFF.

This clonotype was detected many times. The chain carries TRBV9 and TRBJ2-7; 10 nucleotides match TRBD2. V was clipped by 3 bases and J by 3 bases; unmatched bases: 6. The CDR3 consists of 15 residues. Per the germline V gene, CDR1 is SGDLS and CDR2 is YYNGEE. In DNA form, the CDR3 reads TGTGCCAGCAGCGCTAAGCGGGAGGGCCGCTACGAGCAGTACTTC. Protein product: CASSAKREGRYEQYF.

This clonotype came up once. The V and J genes are TRBV2 and TRBJ1-2; 10 bases are shared with TRBD1. The ends lost 5 bases at V and 3 bases at J; junction bases unmatched: 12. CDR1 is SNHLY, CDR2 FYNNEI, per germline. The CDR3 contains 17 residues. The CDR3 is CASSPGTGAEADYGYTF. The CDR3 DNA is TGTGCCAGCAGTCCCGGGACAGGGGCGGAGGCCGACTATGGCTACACCTTC.

This clonotype was counted at least ten times. The chain recombines TRBV6-1 with TRBJ1-6, with 7 bases aligning to TRBD1. Germline values: CDR1 MNHNS, CDR2 SASEGT. The CDR3 covers 15 residues. V shed 5 bases, J shed 9 bases, and the junction held 10 bases outside the gene matches. The CDR3 region is CASSLQGLEGSPLHF. The CDR3 nucleotides read TGTGCCAGCAGTTTACAGGGGCTCGAGGGTTCACCCCTCCACTTT.

There are many counts of this clonotype. The CDR3 loop reads CAISESGTTDNEQFF. DNA of the CDR3: TGTGCCATCAGTGAGTCGGGGACTACCGACAATGAGCAGTTCTTC. The chain recombines TRBV10-3 with TRBJ2-1; 7 bases are a match to TRBD2. CDR1 ENHRY and CDR2 SYGVKD come from the germline V gene. The junction had 4 bases not matched to a gene; V was cut back by 0 bases and J by 5 bases. The CDR3 covers 15 residues.

This clonotype was recorded many times. This chain uses TRBV12-3 or TRBV12-4 with TRBJ2-4; a weak D match, TRBD1 (5 bases). V shed 6 bases and J shed 6 bases, with 12 bases lying between them. CDR3 length: 13 residues. The CDR3 reads CASRSGNRNIQYF. The CDR3 nucleotides read TGTGCCAGCAGATCAGGGAATAGAAACATTCAGTACTTC.

The chain links TRBV6-1 to TRBJ1-1, with no clear D. The length of the CDR3 is 16 residues. Germline V CDR1 and CDR2: MNHNS, SASEGT. Trimming took off 7 bases at V and 0 bases at J, with 18 bases between the two ends. The CDR3 loop reads CASIPALGRLNTEAFF. DNA for the CDR3: TGTGCCAGCATACCTGCCCTAGGACGGTTGAACACTGAAGCTTTCTTT.

This clonotype was counted ten times or more. The chain uses TRBV24-1 and TRBJ2-3, with 12 positions matching TRBD2. Trimming removed 2 bases from V and 0 bases from J; junction bases left unmatched: 2. The CDR3 runs to 17 residues. In germline, CDR1 is KGHDR, CDR2 SFDVKD. The CDR3 spells CATSDSGLAGSTDTQYF. The DNA of the CDR3 is TGTGCCACCAGTGATTCAGGACTAGCGGGAAGCACAGATACGCAGTATTTT.

At least ten counts were recorded for this clonotype. The V call is TRBV29-1, the J call TRBJ2-3; 9 positions match TRBD2. With V trimmed by 3 bases and J by 2 bases, 3 bases remained unmatched. This CDR3 contains 14 residues. Germline CDR1 and CDR2: SQVTM and ANQGSEA. The CDR3 coding sequence is TGCAGCGTTGATGGGACTAGCTCCACAGATACGCAGTATTTT. Its protein product is CSVDGTSSTDTQYF.

This clonotype was counted at least ten times. DNA of the CDR3: TGTGCCAGCAGCGTAGACAGCAGAGAGACCCAGTACTTC. Amino acid sequence: CASSVDSRETQYF. This chain uses TRBV9 with TRBJ2-5; no clear D gene. This CDR3 region has 13 residues. Germline CDR1 SGDLS, CDR2 YYNGEE. The V and J ends lost 0 bases and 4 bases respectively, with 7 bases between them.

The rearrangement links TRBV20-1 to TRBJ1-5; TRBD1 matches 8 bases. There are 13 residues in the CDR3. The ends lost 5 bases at V and 2 bases at J; junction bases unmatched: 2. The V gene's germline CDR1 is DFQATT and CDR2 SNEGSKA (reference sequence). DNA of the CDR3: TGCAGTGCTCCGGGACAGGGCAATCAGCCCCAGCATTTT. Translation: CSAPGQGNQPQHF.

This clonotype occurred a few times. The J gene is TRBJ1-1, the V gene TRBV4-1; D uncertain. This CDR3 comprises 17 residues. CDR1 and CDR2 from the germline V gene are MGHRA and YSYEKL. Trimming left V 0 bases short and J 0 bases short, with 14 bases between. CDR3 protein: CASSQDRRAGLNTEAFF. CDR3 coding DNA: TGCGCCAGCAGCCAAGATCGTCGGGCAGGTTTGAACACTGAAGCTTTCTTT.

This clonotype was observed at least ten times. The V gene is TRBV10-2, the J gene TRBJ2-7; TRBD2 aligns across 11 bases. CDR3 size: 13 residues. V shed 9 bases and J 6 bases; nucleotides not matched to a gene: 7. Germline values: CDR1 WSHSY, CDR2 SAAADI. The DNA of the CDR3 is TGCGCCAGTGGGACTAGCGGCGATCTCGAGCAGTACGTC. Protein product: CASGTSGDLEQYV.

In its sample, this clonotype was seen many times. This chain joins TRBV29-1 and TRBJ2-5; possible D gene TRBD2, 5 bases. The CDR3 extends over 13 amino acids. The V end lost 2 bases, the J end lost 5 bases, and 12 bases lay between the germline ends. The V gene's germline CDR1 is SQVTM and CDR2 ANQGSEA. The CDR3 DNA reads as TGCAGCGTTGAACAGCCTTGGAGGGAGACCCAGTACTTC. Translating it yields CSVEQPWRETQYF.

This clonotype was counted at least ten times. The chain recombines TRBV6-1 with TRBJ1-1, with D uncertain. This CDR3 is built from 12 residues. V lost 6 bases to trimming and J lost 5 bases, with 10 bases between them. CDR1 is MNHNS and CDR2 is SASEGT in the germline V gene. In nucleotides, the CDR3 is TGTGCCAGCAGCCAACCGGAGACTGAAGCTTTCTTT. This sequence encodes CASSQPETEAFF.

This clonotype was seen ten or more times. The chain couples TRBV19 to TRBJ2-5; D is perhaps TRBD1 (7 bases). The CDR3 is made up of 20 amino acids. Trimming cost V 1 base and J 5 bases, with 29 bases left between them. The germline gives CDR1 LNHDA, CDR2 SQIVND (reference sequence). The CDR3 here is CASSIVREIGQEGFLETQYF. Written as DNA, the CDR3 is TGTGCCAGTAGTATAGTAAGAGAGATCGGACAGGAGGGCTTTTTGGAGACCCAGTACTTC.

In its sample, this clonotype was seen a few times. A much larger clone lies a single base off, so this may be a read error. The chain has TRBV3-1 and TRBJ2-5; D is possibly TRBD2 (6 bases). From germline, CDR1 is LGHDT and CDR2 YNNKEL (reference sequence). This CDR3 contains 16 residues. Between the trimmed V and J ends, which lost 3 bases and 2 bases, there was a span of 16 bases. The DNA of the CDR3 is TGTGCCAGCAGCCATCTAGCGTTCACCCCACAAGAGACCCAGTACTTC. Translation gives CASSHLAFTPQETQYF.

This clonotype was counted many times. The CDR3: CAISERQADQPQHF. The CDR3 DNA is TGTGCCATCAGTGAGAGGCAGGCGGATCAGCCCCAGCATTTT. V gene TRBV10-3 combines with J gene TRBJ1-5; D not certain. Germline CDR1 is ENHRY and CDR2 is SYGVKD. The CDR3 extends over 14 amino acids. V lost 2 bases and J lost 5, with 10 bases in between.

The CDR3 loop reads CASSDIAGADTGELFF. CDR3 coding DNA: TGTGCCAGCAGTGATATAGCGGGGGCTGACACCGGGGAGCTGTTTTTT. This sequence joins TRBV2 and TRBJ2-2, with 9 bases lining up with TRBD2. Germline V CDR1 and CDR2: SNHLY, FYNNEI. V lost 3 bases to trimming and J lost 3 bases; unmatched junction nucleotides: 5. There are 16 residues in the CDR3.

As regards this clonotype: A much larger clone differs from this one at a single base, so this may be a read error. As the CDR3 is not closed by the conserved phenylalanine or tryptophan, this likely results from a read error. The rearrangement joins TRBV7-3 to TRBJ2-5; 12 bases fit TRBD2. The J segment lost 4 bases and the V segment lost 2 bases, leaving 2 bases of the junction unmatched. The germline CDR1 and CDR2 sequences are SGHTA and FQGTGA. CDR3 size: 15 residues. CDR3 in amino acids: CASSLLAGGLETQYV. Written as DNA, the CDR3 is TGTGCCAGCAGCTTACTAGCGGGAGGGTTAGAGACCCAGTACGTC.

At least ten counts were recorded for this clonotype. The chain couples TRBV10-3 to TRBJ1-2; D is possibly TRBD1 (6 bases). There are 15 residues in the CDR3. Between the trimmed V and J ends, which lost 5 bases and 2 bases, there was a span of 15 bases. The germline V gene encodes CDR1 ENHRY and CDR2 SYGVKD. The DNA of the CDR3 is TGTGCCATCAGTAGATCAGGGGCCGGGAACTATGGCTACACCTTC. It is translated as CAISRSGAGNYGYTF.

This clonotype was observed many times. The chain has TRBV5-1 and TRBJ2-3; D gene ambiguous. V was trimmed by 0 bases and J by 4 bases, leaving 6 bases between them. Germline V gives CDR1 SGHRS, CDR2 YFSETQ. CDR3 size: 13 residues. The CDR3 spells CASSLVVADTQYF. Here the CDR3 DNA reads TGCGCCAGCAGCTTGGTCGTAGCAGATACGCAGTATTTT.